This is a list of T cell receptor beta chains from one sample in a study of monozygotic twins with inflammatory bowel disease. TCRdb re-called the 5' RACE reads, yielding one record per CDR3 amino acid sequence without DNA. The sample data list around 450,000 distinct CDR3 sequences. Sequences were obtained from blood. The receptors here all came from a human donor with ulcerative colitis or Crohn's disease, or a healthy co-twin of an affected twin (not recorded which). The CDR3 runs from the conserved cysteine through the conserved F or W.

J: TRBJ2-7; V: TRBV12-3/TRBV12-4; CDR3: CASSQTGVYEQYF
J: TRBJ1-5; V: TRBV30; CDR3: CAWSVGGVQPQHF
J: TRBJ2-2; V: TRBV5-1; CDR3: CASSLAEGGVTGELFF
J: TRBJ2-7; V: TRBV5-1; CDR3: CASSSRPGTGDGEQYF
J: TRBJ1-5; V: TRBV2; CDR3: CASSRIRQGDQPQHF
J: TRBJ2-1; V: TRBV5-1; CDR3: CASSFSGRNEQFF
J: TRBJ1-3; V: TRBV4-2; CDR3: CASSQDRTAGNTIYF
J: TRBJ2-1; V: TRBV12-3/TRBV12-4; CDR3: CASSLSLAVHNEQFF
J: TRBJ2-7; V: TRBV30; CDR3: CAWTPGQGATEQYF
J: TRBJ2-5; V: TRBV5-1; CDR3: CASSLAVGSQETQYF
J: TRBJ2-3; V: TRBV20-1; CDR3: CSATGLRTDTQYF
J: TRBJ1-1; V: TRBV7-2; CDR3: CASSLMSQGTEAFF
J: TRBJ1-4; V: TRBV2; CDR3: CASHRDEATNEKLFF
J: TRBJ1-1; V: TRBV5-1; CDR3: CASSLEPGTGNAEAFF
J: TRBJ1-2; V: TRBV7-2; CDR3: CASSLRATGYTF
J: TRBJ2-1; V: TRBV7-2; CDR3: CASSLVGLSEFF
J: TRBJ1-2; V: TRBV5-1; CDR3: CASSWQGDGYTF
J: TRBJ2-7; V: TRBV5-1; CDR3: CASSWDSRRPQYF
J: TRBJ2-3; V: TRBV6-5; CDR3: CASSYGILAGVSDTQYF
J: TRBJ2-2; V: TRBV5-1; CDR3: CASSYQTPGQGRTGELFF
J: TRBJ2-1; V: TRBV5-1; CDR3: CASSLALAGGRNEQFF
J: TRBJ1-2; V: TRBV5-4; CDR3: CASSLVSGGYGYTF
J: TRBJ1-1; V: TRBV3-1; CDR3: CASSQRTGWNTEAFF
J: TRBJ2-3; V: TRBV18; CDR3: CASSPTEGGTDTQYF
J: TRBJ1-2; V: TRBV7-2; CDR3: CASSTGEGRYYAF
J: TRBJ1-1; V: TRBV7-9; CDR3: CASSLEVGQNTEAFF
J: TRBJ2-1; V: TRBV7-9; CDR3: CASSSGINEQFF
J: TRBJ2-3; V: TRBV5-1; CDR3: CASSWTDSLAFSDTQYF
J: TRBJ1-1; V: TRBV5-1; CDR3: CASRLGPRGNTEAFF
J: TRBJ2-1; V: TRBV11-2; CDR3: CASSLRNNNEQFF
J: TRBJ2-3; V: TRBV5-1; CDR3: CASSPRTGGSEEYF
J: TRBJ1-2; V: TRBV28; CDR3: CASRTGREPNYGYTF
J: TRBJ1-3; V: TRBV5-1; CDR3: CASSLSGFGNTIYF
J: TRBJ1-2; V: TRBV7-9; CDR3: CASSLGSPPWGYTF